This TCR beta chain was retrieved from a study of blood T cells in healthy people across ages. For the study at large: For every two T cells, template switching captured about one barcoded beta molecule.

Study results and limitations: The fall in TCR beta diversity per million T cells was roughly linear with age. Estimated diversity that came from one million T cells was considered an underestimate.

PBMCs, at least 7 million per sample, were isolated. The germline CDR1 and CDR2 sequences are SQVTM and ANQGSEA. The V and J ends lost 4 bases and 4 bases, in that order; junction bases with no gene match: 17. The CDR3 is 18 amino acids. Remarks on this clonotype: Its antigen is not identified.

Sample-barcoded 5' priming and a J-beta primer mix drove a second PCR of about 6 to 12 cycles. TCRdb re-called the 5' RACE reads with MiXCR, one entry per CDR3 protein. Among fewer than 2,000,000 distinct CDR3 sequences listed, roughly a third were seen once. The chain links TRBV29-1 to TRBJ2-3, with 10 positions matching TRBD2. This receptor was taken from a woman in her thirties in good health. What was sequenced was blood. The CDR3 loop is CSVGIRTLAGALPDTQYF. In nucleotides, the CDR3 is TGCAGCGTTGGTATAAGGACCCTAGCGGGGGCCCTACCAGATACGCAGTATTTT.